Each of the 15 T cell receptor beta chains below was sequenced from the same sample in a study of shared clonotypes between healthy human individuals. TCRdb's copy holds only in-frame clones and misses some; the assay was immunoSEQ multiplex PCR. This table holds 2.5 million or so clones, around 90% found once. Sequenced sample: naive CD4+ T cells sorted from blood. Subset denoted: CD45RA+ positively selected. The receptor set was obtained from a man between 18 and 29 years old in good health.

The chain carries TRBV6-6 and TRBJ2-5; D ambiguous. The germline gives CDR1 MNHNY, CDR2 SVGAGI (reference sequence). Trimming removed 0 bases at V and 1 base at J, with 3 bases between. The CDR3 contains 13 residues. CDR3 residues: CASSYSSQETQYF. CDR3 nucleotides: TGTGCCAGCAGTTACTCGAGCCAAGAGACCCAGTACTTC.

The genes are TRBV7-2 and TRBJ2-1, with unresolved D. Germline V lookup: CDR1 SGHTA, CDR2 FQGNSA. With 6 bases removed from V and 6 bases from J, the gap between germline ends came to 12 bases. There are 13 residues in the CDR3. CDR3 region: CASSFGPGNEQFF. DNA for the CDR3: TGTGCCAGCAGTTTTGGGCCGGGCAATGAGCAGTTCTTC.

The chain joins TRBV5-8 to TRBJ2-7; 10 positions agree with TRBD1. The trim removed 0 bases at V and 5 bases at J, leaving 2 bases unmatched. Germline V gene data show CDR1 as SGHTS and CDR2 as YDEGEE. The CDR3 sequence is 14 residues long. The CDR3, as DNA: TGTGCCAGCAGCTTGGGACAGGGGGCCGACGAGCAGTACTTC. Its translation: CASSLGQGADEQYF.

This chain uses TRBV5-1 with TRBJ2-7, with 10 bases matching TRBD1. Trimming took 3 bases from V and 5 from J; bases not matched to a gene: 8. Germline CDR1 and CDR2: SGHRS and YFSETQ. This CDR3 comprises 15 residues. The CDR3 region is CASSSPGQGFHEQYF. The CDR3, as DNA: TGCGCCAGCAGCTCTCCGGGACAGGGGTTCCACGAGCAGTACTTC.

V is TRBV30 and J is TRBJ1-2; D is undetermined. The CDR3 is made up of 12 amino acids. Trimming shortened V by 2 bases and J by 2 bases, and 6 bases separated the two germline ends. Germline V gene sequence: CDR1 GTSNPN, CDR2 SVGIG (reference sequence). The DNA of the CDR3 is TGTGCCTGGAGTTCGGCGAACTATGGCTACACCTTC. Translated: CAWSSANYGYTF.

This clone was recorded once. The chain links TRBV30 to TRBJ2-7; D not resolved. The germline V gene has CDR1 GTSNPN and CDR2 SVGIG (reference sequence). V lost 7 bases and J lost 1, with 14 bases in between. CDR3 size: 13 residues. The chain's CDR3 is CALQGRLSYEQYF. The CDR3, as DNA: TGTGCCTTACAAGGACGGCTTTCCTACGAGCAGTACTTC.

The rearrangement links TRBV11-3 to TRBJ2-1, with 7 bases fitting TRBD2. The CDR3 contains 13 residues. The germline CDR1 and CDR2 sequences are SGHNT and YENEEA. The J segment lost 3 bases and the V segment lost 5 bases, leaving 1 base of the junction unmatched. In DNA form, the CDR3 reads TGTGCCAGCAGCCGGGACTACTACAATGAGCAGTTCTTC. Translated: CASSRDYYNEQFF.

V gene TRBV11-3 combines with J gene TRBJ2-1; TRBD1 is a possible D gene (5 bases). Trimming pared 5 bases from V and 8 bases from J, leaving 16 bases between. CDR1 and CDR2 from the germline V gene are SGHNT and YENEEA. The CDR3 totals 14 residues. The CDR3 sequence is CASSLGALGDEQFF. The DNA of the CDR3 is TGTGCCAGCAGCCTAGGGGCTCTAGGGGATGAGCAGTTCTTC.

This clone was observed once. The rearrangement joins TRBV11-2 to TRBJ1-1, with 9 bases lining up with TRBD1. The CDR3 contains 17 residues. From germline, CDR1 is SGHAT and CDR2 FQNNGV. The V and J ends lost 1 base and 1 base, in that order; junction bases with no gene match: 7. The CDR3 protein is CASSLGDRVLTNTEAFF. The CDR3 region has the DNA TGTGCCAGCAGCTTAGGGGACAGGGTACTTACGAACACTGAAGCTTTCTTT. Looking up the rest from reference TRBV11-2 and TRBJ1-1 gives the full variable domain: EAGVAQSPRYKIIEKRQSVAFWCNPISGHATLYWYQQILGQGPKLLIQFQNNGVVDDSQLPKDRFSAERLKGVDSTLKIQPAKLEDSAVYLCASSLGDRVLTNTEAFFGQGTRLTVV.

V and J are TRBV10-1 and TRBJ2-7; 9 bases match TRBD2. V trimming: 4 bases; J trimming: 6 bases; junction bases outside the gene matches: 4. Per germline, CDR1 WNHNN and CDR2 SYGVQD (reference sequence). CDR3 length equals 13 residues. In nucleotides, the CDR3 is TGCGCCAGCAGTGTCACAGCGGGAGGCGAGCAGTACTTC. Amino acid sequence: CASSVTAGGEQYF.

This sequence joins TRBV2 and TRBJ1-1; D perhaps matches TRBD1 (5 bases). V was pared by 1 base and J by 11 bases, with 17 bases between. Germline lookup yields CDR1 SNHLY and CDR2 FYNNEI. This CDR3 contains 14 residues. The CDR3 is CASSEEGRDFGAFF. In DNA form, the CDR3 reads TGTGCCAGCAGTGAAGAAGGAAGGGACTTCGGGGCTTTCTTT.

The gene calls are TRBV2 and TRBJ2-7; 9 nucleotides line up with TRBD1. J was trimmed by 2 bases and V by 5 bases; bases with no gene match: 4. The CDR3 totals 14 residues. The germline V gene has CDR1 SNHLY and CDR2 FYNNEI. This CDR3 is CASSQNRGPYEQYF. The CDR3 bases are TGTGCCAGCAGTCAAAACAGGGGGCCCTACGAGCAGTACTTC.

J is TRBJ2-1 and V is TRBV7-2, with 7 nucleotides matching TRBD2. The CDR3 sequence is 16 residues long. Germline assignment: CDR1 SGHTA and CDR2 FQGNSA. V trimming: 6 bases; J trimming: 8 bases; junction bases outside the gene matches: 16. The CDR3 is CASRFLGGSVDYEQFF. The DNA of the CDR3 is TGTGCCAGCAGGTTCCTGGGGGGGTCAGTAGACTATGAGCAGTTCTTC.

The rearrangement uses TRBV18 and TRBJ2-3; no reliable D call. Trimming cost V 3 bases and J 0 bases, with 13 bases left between them. Germline values: CDR1 KGHSH, CDR2 LQKENI. CDR3 length: 16 amino acids. The CDR3 is CASSPLSGVSTDTQYF. The DNA of the CDR3 is TGTGCCAGCTCACCTCTATCGGGCGTGAGCACAGATACGCAGTATTTT.

The chain recombines TRBV5-1 with TRBJ1-3; D gene unclear. The germline CDR1 and CDR2 sequences are SGHRS and YFSETQ. V shed 0 bases and J shed 6 bases, with 1 base lying between them. This CDR3 is 11 amino acids long. The CDR3 reads CASSLANTIYF. CDR3 bases: TGCGCCAGCAGCTTGGCAAACACCATATATTTT.